These 15 T cell receptor beta chains share one sample of origin, sequenced in a study of cytomegalovirus exposure and HLA in healthy donors. Assay: immunoSEQ multiplex PCR; the TCRdb copy retains only in-frame clones and omits some. Among some 80,000 clones listed, about 96% were seen once. Sequenced material: PBMCs. The origin of the receptors is a woman younger than 30 in good health and CMV-seronegative.

The chain uses TRBV2 and TRBJ2-3; the D is unclear. The length of the CDR3 is 12 residues. V lost 4 bases, J lost 7 bases, and 9 bases lay in between. CDR1 and CDR2 (germline): SNHLY, FYNNEI. CDR3 in DNA: TGTGCCAGCAGTGTGGCCGAAAATACGCAGTATTTT. The encoded protein is CASSVAENTQYF.

The V and J genes are TRBV9 and TRBJ2-1; no definite D call. V lost 5 bases, J lost 2 bases, and 20 bases lay in between. The CDR3 consists of 17 residues. CDR1 and CDR2 (germline): SGDLS, YYNGEE. CDR3 DNA sequence: TGTGCCAGCAGTCCCGAGGATTCCCACCCCACCTACAATGAGCAGTTCTTC. It yields the protein CASSPEDSHPTYNEQFF.

V gene TRBV27 combines with J gene TRBJ2-7; TRBD1 is a possible D gene (7 bases). Trimming stripped 6 bases from V and 4 bases from J, with 16 bases between. Germline V lookup: CDR1 MNHEY, CDR2 SMNVEV (reference sequence). This CDR3 region has 14 residues. The CDR3 is CASRMTQGRYEQYF. The CDR3 region has the DNA TGTGCCAGCAGGATGACACAGGGGAGGTACGAGCAGTACTTC.

The V call is TRBV28, the J call TRBJ2-2; TRBD2 agrees at 12 bases. Trimming took 7 bases from V and 2 from J; bases not matched to a gene: 11. This CDR3 region has 18 residues. The germline gives CDR1 MDHEN, CDR2 SYDVKM. The CDR3 here is CASTTPRTSGINTGELFF. The CDR3 coding sequence is TGTGCCAGCACGACGCCGCGGACTAGCGGGATCAACACCGGGGAGCTGTTTTTT.

The chain carries TRBV28 and TRBJ2-2; TRBD2 might be the D (6 bases). V dropped 3 bases and J dropped 4 bases, with 6 bases sitting between them. Germline CDR1 and CDR2: MDHEN and SYDVKM. The CDR3 length is 13 residues. CDR3 protein: CASSLEGTGELFF. In nucleotides, the CDR3 is TGTGCCAGCAGTTTGGAGGGCACCGGGGAGCTGTTTTTT. Full variable domain (missing parts from reference TRBV28 and TRBJ2-2): DVKVTQSSRYLVKRTGEKVFLECVQDMDHENMFWYRQDPGLGLRLIYFSYDVKMKEKGDIPEGYSVSREKKERFSLILESASTNQTSMYLCASSLEGTGELFFGEGSRLTVL.

The V call is TRBV14, the J call TRBJ2-1; TRBD2 aligns across 7 bases. V was pared by 8 bases and J by 8 bases, with 15 bases of the junction left unmatched. Germline V gene data show CDR1 as SGHDN and CDR2 as FVKESK. The CDR3 runs 15 residues. CDR3 nucleotides: TGTGCCAGCGGGCCGCGGGGCGGGAGTTCCCATGAGCAGTTCTTC. Residues: CASGPRGGSSHEQFF.

V is TRBV19 and J is TRBJ2-7; weak D call: TRBD2 (6 bases). CDR3 length: 12 residues. The germline CDR1 and CDR2 sequences are LNHDA and SQIVND (reference sequence). V was trimmed by 7 bases and J by 7 bases, leaving 14 bases between them. The CDR3 spells CASMEGPNEQYF. The DNA of the CDR3 is TGTGCCAGTATGGAGGGACCCAATGAGCAGTACTTC.

The gene calls are TRBV29-1 and TRBJ2-5, with a possible D match to TRBD1 (5 bases). Trimming stripped 0 bases from V and 0 bases from J, with 14 bases between. Germline V gene data show CDR1 as SQVTM and CDR2 as ANQGSEA. The CDR3 extends over 16 amino acids. CDR3 in amino acids: CSVEDLQESDQETQYF. For the CDR3, the DNA is TGCAGCGTTGAAGATTTACAGGAGTCCGACCAAGAGACCCAGTACTTC. Full variable domain (rest looked up from reference TRBV29-1 and TRBJ2-5): SAVISQKPSRDICQRGTSLTIQCQVDSQVTMMFWYRQQPGQSLTLIATANQGSEATYESGFVIDKFPISRPNLTFSTLTVSNMSPEDSSIYLCSVEDLQESDQETQYFGPGTRLLVL.

The gene calls are TRBV7-6 and TRBJ1-5; TRBD1 might be the D (5 bases). Per the germline V gene, CDR1 is SGHVS and CDR2 is FNYEAQ. V shed 4 bases and J shed 6 bases, with 13 bases lying between them. This CDR3 has 14 amino acids. Here the CDR3 DNA reads TGTGCCAGCAGCTCTTCAGGGTCGCCTCAGCCCCAGCATTTT. It is translated as CASSSSGSPQPQHF. Looking up the rest from reference TRBV7-6 and TRBJ1-5 gives the full variable domain: GAGVSQSPRYKVTKRGQDVALRCDPISGHVSLYWYRQALGQGPEFLTYFNYEAQQDKSGLPNDRFSAERPEGSISTLTIQRTEQRDSAMYRCASSSSGSPQPQHFGDGTRLSIL.

The chain joins TRBV18 to TRBJ2-7, with TRBD2 as a possible D gene (5 bases). The V and J ends lost 0 bases and 2 bases respectively, with 11 bases between them. CDR1 and CDR2 from the germline V gene are KGHSH and LQKENI. This CDR3 has 15 residues. CDR3 loop: CASSPPVRDPYEQYF. The CDR3 nucleotides are TGTGCCAGCTCACCACCAGTGAGGGATCCCTACGAGCAGTACTTC.

The chain links TRBV6-5 to TRBJ1-3; perhaps TRBD1 as D (5 bases). The V and J ends lost 2 bases and 4 bases respectively, with 12 bases between them. The germline V gene has CDR1 MNHEY and CDR2 SVGAGI. The CDR3 is made up of 15 amino acids. The CDR3 region has the DNA TGTGCCAGCAGTTACGCCAGGGATGGAGGAAACACCATATATTTT. Its translation: CASSYARDGGNTIYF.

The chain recombines TRBV28 with TRBJ1-1; D unresolved. The V end lost 7 bases, the J end lost 0 bases, and 9 bases lay between the germline ends. Germline CDR1 reads MDHEN; CDR2 reads SYDVKM. The CDR3 contains 13 residues. CDR3 bases: TGTGCCAGCATGGGCAGAATGAACACTGAAGCTTTCTTT. Translation: CASMGRMNTEAFF.

This chain links TRBV9 with TRBJ1-1, with TRBD1 as a possible D gene (5 bases). CDR3 length: 14 residues. Trimming took 5 bases from V and 1 from J, leaving 12 bases between them. Germline assignment: CDR1 SGDLS and CDR2 YYNGEE. The CDR3 DNA sequence: TGTGCCAGCAGTCCGACAGCGACGAACACTGAAGCTTTCTTT. Protein: CASSPTATNTEAFF. Together with reference TRBV9 and TRBJ1-1, the CDR3 gives the full variable domain: DSGVTQTPKHLITATGQRVTLRCSPRSGDLSVYWYQQSLDQGLQFLIQYYNGEERAKGNILERFSAQQFPDLHSELNLSSLELGDSALYFCASSPTATNTEAFFGQGTRLTVV.

The rearrangement links TRBV7-9 to TRBJ2-3; tentatively, D is TRBD2 (5 bases). The CDR3 consists of 15 residues. CDR1 is SEHNR and CDR2 is FQNEAQ in the germline V gene (reference sequence). V lost 7 bases, J lost 2 bases, and 16 bases lay in between. The CDR3 is CASNGLGANTDTQYF. CDR3 DNA: TGTGCCAGCAACGGATTGGGAGCTAACACAGATACGCAGTATTTT.

V usage is TRBV4-1 and J usage is TRBJ1-3; D is possibly TRBD1 (5 bases). Germline values: CDR1 MGHRA, CDR2 YSYEKL. With 1 base removed from V and 9 bases from J, the gap between germline ends came to 22 bases. This CDR3 comprises 17 residues. Written as DNA, the CDR3 is TGCGCCAGCAGCCAAGGAGATCCGACAGCCCTCGCTAGCACCATATATTTT. Amino acids: CASSQGDPTALASTIYF.